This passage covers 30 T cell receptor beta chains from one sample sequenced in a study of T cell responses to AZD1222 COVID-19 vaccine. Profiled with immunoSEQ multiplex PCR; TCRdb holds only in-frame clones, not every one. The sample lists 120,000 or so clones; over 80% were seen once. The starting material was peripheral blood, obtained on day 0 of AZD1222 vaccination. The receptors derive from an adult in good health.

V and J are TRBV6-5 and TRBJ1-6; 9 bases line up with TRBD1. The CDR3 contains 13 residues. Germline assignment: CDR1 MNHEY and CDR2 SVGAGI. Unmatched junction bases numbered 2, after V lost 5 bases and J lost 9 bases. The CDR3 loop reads CASSRDRASPLHF. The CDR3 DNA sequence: TGTGCCAGCAGTCGGGACAGGGCTTCACCCCTCCACTTT.

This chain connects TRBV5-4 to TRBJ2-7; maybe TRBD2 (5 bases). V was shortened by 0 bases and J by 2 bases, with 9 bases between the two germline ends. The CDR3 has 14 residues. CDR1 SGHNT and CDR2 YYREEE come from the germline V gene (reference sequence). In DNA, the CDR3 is TGTGCCAGCAGCTTGGGCGGGTTCGCCTACGAGCAGTACTTC. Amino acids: CASSLGGFAYEQYF.

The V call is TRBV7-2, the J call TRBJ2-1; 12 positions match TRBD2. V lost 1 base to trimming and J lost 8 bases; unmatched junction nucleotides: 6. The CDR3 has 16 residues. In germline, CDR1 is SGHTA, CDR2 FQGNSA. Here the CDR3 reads CASSLGLAGATDEQFF. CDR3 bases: TGTGCCAGCAGCTTAGGACTAGCGGGGGCAACTGATGAGCAGTTCTTC.

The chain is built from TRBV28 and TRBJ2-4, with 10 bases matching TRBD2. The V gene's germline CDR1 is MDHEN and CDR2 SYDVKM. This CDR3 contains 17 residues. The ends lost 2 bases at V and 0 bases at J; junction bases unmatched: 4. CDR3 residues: CASSLLRTSGAKNIQYF. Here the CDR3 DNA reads TGTGCCAGCAGTTTACTAAGGACTAGCGGAGCCAAAAACATTCAGTACTTC.

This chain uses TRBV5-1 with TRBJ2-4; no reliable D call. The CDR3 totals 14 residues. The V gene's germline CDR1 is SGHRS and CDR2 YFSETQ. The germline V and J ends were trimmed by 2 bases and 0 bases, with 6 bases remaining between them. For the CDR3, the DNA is TGCGCCAGCAGCTTAGACCTAGCCAAAAACATTCAGTACTTC. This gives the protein CASSLDLAKNIQYF.

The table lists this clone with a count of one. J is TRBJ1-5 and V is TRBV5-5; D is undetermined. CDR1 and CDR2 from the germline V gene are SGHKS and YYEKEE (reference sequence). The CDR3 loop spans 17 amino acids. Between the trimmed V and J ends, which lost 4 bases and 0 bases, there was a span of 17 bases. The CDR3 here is CASSLDEQLYSNQPQHF. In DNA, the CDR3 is TGTGCCAGCAGCCTCGACGAACAGCTCTATAGCAATCAGCCCCAGCATTTT.

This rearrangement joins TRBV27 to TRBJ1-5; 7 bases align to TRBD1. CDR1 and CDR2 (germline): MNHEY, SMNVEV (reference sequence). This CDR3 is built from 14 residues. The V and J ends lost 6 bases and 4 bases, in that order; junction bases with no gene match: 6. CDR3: CASRTGLGNQPQHF. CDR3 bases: TGTGCCAGCAGGACAGGGTTAGGTAATCAGCCCCAGCATTTT.

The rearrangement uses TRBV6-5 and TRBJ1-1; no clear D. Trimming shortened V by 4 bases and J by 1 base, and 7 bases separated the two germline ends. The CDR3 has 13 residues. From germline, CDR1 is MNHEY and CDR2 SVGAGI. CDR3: CASSLSRNTEAFF. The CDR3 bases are TGTGCCAGCAGTTTATCTCGGAACACTGAAGCTTTCTTT.

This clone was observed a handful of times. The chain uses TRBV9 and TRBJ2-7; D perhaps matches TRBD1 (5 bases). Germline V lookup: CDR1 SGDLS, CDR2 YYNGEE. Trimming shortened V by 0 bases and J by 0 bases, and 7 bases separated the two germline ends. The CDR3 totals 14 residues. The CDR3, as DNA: TGTGCCAGCAGCGTAGGACAGAGCTCCTACGAGCAGTACTTC. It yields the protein CASSVGQSSYEQYF.

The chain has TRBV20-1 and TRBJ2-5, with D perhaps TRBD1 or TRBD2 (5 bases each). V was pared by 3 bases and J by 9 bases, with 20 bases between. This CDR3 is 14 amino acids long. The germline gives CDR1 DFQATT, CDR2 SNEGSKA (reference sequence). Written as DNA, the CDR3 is TGCAGTGCTAGTGTTAGAGGGGCCGCCGAGGCCCAGTACTTC. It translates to CSASVRGAAEAQYF.

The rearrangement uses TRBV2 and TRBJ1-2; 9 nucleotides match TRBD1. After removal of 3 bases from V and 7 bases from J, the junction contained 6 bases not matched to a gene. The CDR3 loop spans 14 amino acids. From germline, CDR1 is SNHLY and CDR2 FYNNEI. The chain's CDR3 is CASSDGLQGAGYTF. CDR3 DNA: TGTGCCAGCAGTGACGGTCTACAGGGGGCTGGCTACACCTTC.

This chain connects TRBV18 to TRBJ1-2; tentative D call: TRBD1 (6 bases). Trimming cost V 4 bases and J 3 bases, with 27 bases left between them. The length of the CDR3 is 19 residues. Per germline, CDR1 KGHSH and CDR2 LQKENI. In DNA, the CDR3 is TGTGCCAGCTCACAAAACGGACACTTACAGGGACCACTAGACTATGGCTACACCTTC. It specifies CASSQNGHLQGPLDYGYTF.

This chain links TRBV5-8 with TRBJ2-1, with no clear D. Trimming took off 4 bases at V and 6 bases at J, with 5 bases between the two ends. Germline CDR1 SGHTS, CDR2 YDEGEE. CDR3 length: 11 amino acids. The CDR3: CASSPSNEQFF. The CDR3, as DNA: TGTGCCAGCAGCCCCTCCAATGAGCAGTTCTTC.

This chain's CDR3 is CASQTGRLGGYTF. Written as DNA, the CDR3 is TGTGCCAGCCAGACAGGGCGATTGGGGGGCTACACCTTC. The genes are TRBV2 and TRBJ1-2; 7 bases align to TRBD1. Germline V gene data show CDR1 as SNHLY and CDR2 as FYNNEI. V trimming: 8 bases; J trimming: 8 bases; junction bases outside the gene matches: 11. The CDR3 is 13 residues long. Together with reference TRBV2 and TRBJ1-2, the CDR3 gives the full variable domain: EPEVTQTPSHQVTQMGQEVILRCVPISNHLYFYWYRQILGQKVEFLVSFYNNEISEKSEIFDDQFSVERPDGSNFTLKIRSTKLEDSAMYFCASQTGRLGGYTFGSGTRLTVV.

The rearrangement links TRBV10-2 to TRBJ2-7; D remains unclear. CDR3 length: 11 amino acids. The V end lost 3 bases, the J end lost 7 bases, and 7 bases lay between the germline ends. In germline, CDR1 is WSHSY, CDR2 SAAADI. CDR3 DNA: TGCGCCAGCAGTGATGTATGGGAGCAGTACTTC. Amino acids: CASSDVWEQYF.

CDR3 nucleotides: TGTGCCACCCCCCGTTCGGGCACCATATATTTT. The encoded protein is CATPRSGTIYF. V usage is TRBV12-3 or TRBV12-4 and J usage is TRBJ1-3, with unresolved D. The V end was cut by 10 bases, the J end by 9 bases, with 13 bases between. The CDR3 covers 11 residues.

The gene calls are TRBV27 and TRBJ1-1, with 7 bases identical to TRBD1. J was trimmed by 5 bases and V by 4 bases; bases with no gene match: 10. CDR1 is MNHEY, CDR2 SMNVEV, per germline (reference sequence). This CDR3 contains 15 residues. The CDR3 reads CASSSTGNRGTEAFF. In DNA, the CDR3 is TGTGCCAGCAGTTCGACAGGGAATCGGGGGACTGAAGCTTTCTTT.

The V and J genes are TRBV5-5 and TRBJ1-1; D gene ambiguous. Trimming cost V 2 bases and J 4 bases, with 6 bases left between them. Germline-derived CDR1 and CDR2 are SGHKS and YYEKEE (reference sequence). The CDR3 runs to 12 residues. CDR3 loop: CASSFFGTEAFF. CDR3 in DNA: TGTGCCAGCAGCTTTTTCGGCACTGAAGCTTTCTTT.

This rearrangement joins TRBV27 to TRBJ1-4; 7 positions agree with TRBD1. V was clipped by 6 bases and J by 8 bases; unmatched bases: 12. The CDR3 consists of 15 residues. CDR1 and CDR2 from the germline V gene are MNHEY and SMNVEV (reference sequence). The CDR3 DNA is TGTGCCAGCAGACCCGAGGGCACCAGGGGGGAAAAACTGTTTTTT. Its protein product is CASRPEGTRGEKLFF.

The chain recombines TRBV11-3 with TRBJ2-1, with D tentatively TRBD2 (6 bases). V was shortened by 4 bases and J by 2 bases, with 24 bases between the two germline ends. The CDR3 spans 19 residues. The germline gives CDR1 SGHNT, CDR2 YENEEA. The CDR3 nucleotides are TGTGCCAGCAGCTACAACCCCCCTCTTGGGGGGATCGCCTACAATGAGCAGTTCTTC. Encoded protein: CASSYNPPLGGIAYNEQFF. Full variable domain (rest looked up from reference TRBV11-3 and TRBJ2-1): EAGVVQSPRYKIIEKKQPVAFWCNPISGHNTLYWYLQNLGQGPELLIRYENEEAVDDSQLPKDRFSAERLKGVDSTLKIQPAELGDSAVYLCASSYNPPLGGIAYNEQFFGPGTRLTVL.

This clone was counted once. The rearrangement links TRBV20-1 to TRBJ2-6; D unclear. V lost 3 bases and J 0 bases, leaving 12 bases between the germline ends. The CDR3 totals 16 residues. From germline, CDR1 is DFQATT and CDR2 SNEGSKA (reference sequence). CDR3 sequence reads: CSASEDRTSGANVLTF. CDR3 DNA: TGCAGTGCTAGTGAAGATCGGACCTCTGGGGCCAACGTCCTGACTTTC.

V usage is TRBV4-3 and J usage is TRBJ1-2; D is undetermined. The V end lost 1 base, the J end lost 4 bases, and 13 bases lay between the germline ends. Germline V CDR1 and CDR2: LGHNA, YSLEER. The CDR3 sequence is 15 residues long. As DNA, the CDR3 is TGCGCCAGCAGCCAAGGGACGGGAGGAAGCTATGGCTACACCTTC. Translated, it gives CASSQGTGGSYGYTF.

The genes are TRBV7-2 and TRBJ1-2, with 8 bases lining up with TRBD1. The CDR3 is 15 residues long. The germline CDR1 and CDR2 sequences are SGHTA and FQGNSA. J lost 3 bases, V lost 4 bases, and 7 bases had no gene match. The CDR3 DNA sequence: TGTGCCAGCAGCTCCACAGGGGGATCGGACTATGGCTACACCTTC. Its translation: CASSSTGGSDYGYTF.

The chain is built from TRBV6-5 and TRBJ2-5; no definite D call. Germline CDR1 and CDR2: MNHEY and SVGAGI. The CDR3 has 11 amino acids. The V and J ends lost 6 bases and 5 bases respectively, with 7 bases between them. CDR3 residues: CASSHGETQYF. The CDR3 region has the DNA TGTGCCAGCAGCCACGGGGAGACCCAGTACTTC.

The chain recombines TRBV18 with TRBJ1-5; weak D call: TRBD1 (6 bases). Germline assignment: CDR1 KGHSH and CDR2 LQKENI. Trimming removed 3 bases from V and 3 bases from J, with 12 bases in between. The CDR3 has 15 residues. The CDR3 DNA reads TGTGCCAGCTCACCGTGGGGGGCAGTCAATCAGCCCCAGCATTTT. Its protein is CASSPWGAVNQPQHF. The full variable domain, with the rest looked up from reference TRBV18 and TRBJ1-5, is NAGVMQNPRHLVRRRGQEARLRCSPMKGHSHVYWYRQLPEEGLKFMVYLQKENIIDESGMPKERFSAEFPKEGPSILRIQQVVRGDSAAYFCASSPWGAVNQPQHFGDGTRLSIL.

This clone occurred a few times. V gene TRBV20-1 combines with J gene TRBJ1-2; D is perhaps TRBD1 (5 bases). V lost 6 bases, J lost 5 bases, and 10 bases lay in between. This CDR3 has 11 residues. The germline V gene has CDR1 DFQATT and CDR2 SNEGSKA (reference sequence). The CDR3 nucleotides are TGCAGTGCCGCGGGGGGATATGGCTACACCTTC. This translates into CSAAGGYGYTF.

Here the CDR3 DNA reads TGCGCCAGCAGCGATCCATTGGGTGAAGCTTTCTTT. Translating gives CASSDPLGEAFF. The genes are TRBV5-1 and TRBJ1-1; no firm D call. The CDR3 length is 12 residues. V shed 4 bases and J shed 7 bases, with 11 bases lying between them. Germline V gene data show CDR1 as SGHRS and CDR2 as YFSETQ.

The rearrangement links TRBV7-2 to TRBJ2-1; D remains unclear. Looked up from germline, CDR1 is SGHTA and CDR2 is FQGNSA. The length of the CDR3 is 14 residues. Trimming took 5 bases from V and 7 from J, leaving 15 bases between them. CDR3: CASSPNLFLNEQFF. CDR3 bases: TGTGCCAGCAGCCCGAACCTATTTCTTAATGAGCAGTTCTTC.

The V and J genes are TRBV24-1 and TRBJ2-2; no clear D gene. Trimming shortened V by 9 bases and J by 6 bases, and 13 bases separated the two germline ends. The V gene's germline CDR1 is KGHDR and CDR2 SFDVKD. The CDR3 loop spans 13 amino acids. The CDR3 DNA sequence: TGTGCCACCGAGGACCCAGCAGCCGGGGAGCTGTTTTTT. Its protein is CATEDPAAGELFF.

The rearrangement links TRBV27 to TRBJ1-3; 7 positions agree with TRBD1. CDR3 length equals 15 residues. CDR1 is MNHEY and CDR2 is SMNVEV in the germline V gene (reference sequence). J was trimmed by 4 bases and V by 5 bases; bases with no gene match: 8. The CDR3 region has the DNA TGTGCCAGCAGTAATACAGGGGCCGCAGGAAACACCATATATTTT. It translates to CASSNTGAAGNTIYF.